The present TCR beta chain was sequenced within a study of blood T cell repertoires in COVID-19. About the study: Nucleic acid was either cDNA or gDNA, and it came from T cells, B-cell-depleted T cells, or PBMCs.

V lost 4 bases and J lost 8, with 9 bases in between. The CDR3 runs to 13 residues. In germline, CDR1 is SGHVS, CDR2 FQNEAQ. Study members were between about 18 and 90 years old and lived in fewer than 30 US regions. Participants' own reports of clinical history determined their cohort assignment. Original processing notes: Estimation of nucleated cell counts relied on the amplification of reference gene primers. Libraries were prepared by immunoSEQ multiplex PCR; TCRdb keeps only in-frame clonotypes and omits some of them. Clone size and V and J calls were adopted from that table, with D and trimming inferred from the DNA. Here the sample spans around 180,000 clones, roughly 77% being singletons.

The specimen was PBMCs or T cells enriched from blood (not recorded which). The genes are TRBV7-8 and TRBJ1-6; tentative D call: TRBD1 (5 bases). This sequence was found in a woman between 45 and 65 years old with acute COVID-19. The CDR3 DNA sequence: TGTGCCAGCAGCTCTTTCAGGGATTCACCCCTCCACTTT. Residues: CASSSFRDSPLHF.